This T cell receptor (beta chain) was identified in a study of blood T cell repertoires in COVID-19. The CDR3 runs 16 residues. Germline-derived CDR1 and CDR2 are SNHLY and FYNNEI. The germline V and J ends were trimmed by 2 bases and 1 base, with 12 bases remaining between them. The protocol was immunoSEQ multiplex PCR, while the TCRdb copy is restricted to in-frame clones and leaves out a portion. The sample shows 250,000 to 350,000 clones, around 82% of them seen only once. Material: peripheral blood. This chain joins TRBV2 and TRBJ1-3; D call uncertain. This clonotype was sampled from a person aged 70 to 79 with COVID-19, enrolled during active disease. DNA of the CDR3: TGTGCCAGCAGTGAAACGCACATCGATTCTGGAAACACCATATATTTT. This encodes CASSETHIDSGNTIYF.